These T cell receptor beta chains were read from a single sample in a study of sequential checkpoint blockade in melanoma. Measured with immunoSEQ multiplex PCR; TCRdb has only the in-frame clones, and not every one. Among 15,000 to 20,000 clones listed, about three fifths were seen once. Sequences were derived from CD8+ T cells sorted from blood (inferred from file names), sampled from a patient given nivolumab and ipilimumab in sequence. The receptors here all came from a human donor with melanoma. Both conserved end residues are part of each CDR3. The D gene is left open where the match is weak. Size is stated for part of the rows, as once, few or many counts, or as a class when the clone is expanded.

j_call | clone_size | v_call | d_call | cdr3_aa | cdr3_nt
TRBJ1-5 | NA | TRBV10-3 | NA | CAISDQEANQPQHF | TGTGCCATCAGTGATCAGGAGGCCAATCAGCCCCAGCATTTT
TRBJ1-1 | NA | TRBV7-3 | NA | CASSLEGSDTEAFF | TGTGCCAGCAGCTTGGAGGGGTCGGACACTGAAGCTTTCTTT
TRBJ1-5 | NA | TRBV5-8 | NA | CASSLRTKLGNQPQHF | TGTGCCAGCAGCCTTCGGACCAAACTAGGCAATCAGCCCCAGCATTTT
TRBJ1-1 | NA | TRBV25-1 | TRBD1 | CASSERPGGFGRTEAFF | TGTGCCAGCAGTGAGAGGCCAGGGGGCTTTGGGCGGACTGAAGCTTTCTTT
TRBJ1-5 | few | TRBV5-6 | TRBD1 | CASSYGQGHQPQHF | TGTGCCAGCAGCTACGGACAGGGGCATCAGCCCCAGCATTTT
TRBJ1-1 | NA | TRBV2 | NA | CASSEALTEAFF | TGTGCCAGCAGTGAAGCCCTCACTGAAGCTTTCTTT
TRBJ1-2 | NA | TRBV7-9 | TRBD1 | CASRNQGAVYGYTF | TGTGCCAGCAGAAATCAGGGGGCAGTCTATGGCTACACCTTC
TRBJ2-3 | NA | TRBV4-1 | NA | CASSQSAGARTDTQYF | TGCGCCAGCAGCCAATCCGCGGGGGCCCGCACAGATACGCAGTATTTT
TRBJ2-5 | NA | TRBV7-9 | TRBD2 | CASSLARGRGETQYF | TGTGCCAGCAGCTTAGCCCGCGGGAGGGGTGAGACCCAGTACTTC
TRBJ2-4 | NA | TRBV7-9 | NA | CASSFGSSGKNIQYF | TGTGCCAGCAGCTTTGGGTCAAGCGGTAAAAACATTCAGTACTTC
TRBJ2-7 | once | TRBV19 | TRBD1 | CASSFGTGGAYEQYF | TGTGCCAGTAGTTTCGGGACAGGGGGGGCCTACGAGCAGTACTTC
TRBJ2-5 | NA | TRBV2 | NA | CASPLLNQETQYF | TGTGCCAGCCCCTTGCTAAACCAAGAGACCCAGTACTTC
TRBJ2-7 | NA | TRBV5-1 | NA | CASSSWGGLTYEQYF | TGCGCCAGCAGCTCGTGGGGGGGCCTTACCTACGAGCAGTACTTC
TRBJ2-2 | few | TRBV19 | NA | CASQRGMSTGELFF | TGTGCCAGCCAAAGGGGAATGAGCACCGGGGAGCTGTTTTTT
TRBJ2-1 | few | TRBV5-4 | TRBD2 | CASSLVGGSYNEQFF | TGTGCCAGCAGCTTAGTCGGGGGGTCCTACAATGAGCAGTTCTTC
TRBJ2-2 | NA | TRBV5-4 | TRBD2 | CASSLGLAGTGELFF | TGTGCCAGCAGCTTGGGACTAGCGGGAACCGGGGAGCTGTTTTTT
TRBJ2-7 | NA | TRBV7-9 | TRBD1 | CASSLYGTGEEQYF | TGTGCCAGCAGCTTATACGGGACAGGAGAAGAGCAGTACTTC
TRBJ1-5 | NA | TRBV19 | TRBD1 | CASSIFGNRGRTNSNQPQHF | TGTGCCAGTAGTATTTTTGGGAACAGGGGAAGGACAAATAGCAATCAGCCCCAGCATTTT
TRBJ1-5 | NA | TRBV27 | NA | CASSFGGAQPQHF | TGTGCCAGCAGTTTCGGGGGGGCTCAGCCCCAGCATTTT
TRBJ2-3 | NA | TRBV27 | NA | CASSLSPYTTSTDTQYF | TGTGCCAGCAGTTTATCGCCCTATACGACAAGCACAGATACGCAGTATTTT
TRBJ1-2 | NA | TRBV27 | NA | CASSPSPDNLYGYTF | TGTGCCAGCAGTCCTTCTCCGGACAACCTCTATGGCTACACCTTC
TRBJ2-3 | NA | TRBV28 | TRBD1 | CASSLTGTGVRDTQYF | TGTGCCAGCAGTTTGACCGGGACAGGGGTCCGGGATACGCAGTATTTT
TRBJ1-5 | NA | TRBV27 | TRBD1 | CARGQDNQPQHF | TGTGCCAGAGGACAGGACAATCAGCCCCAGCATTTT
TRBJ2-2 | NA | TRBV6-5 | NA | CASSDGGNTGELFF | TGTGCCAGCAGTGACGGGGGGAACACCGGGGAGCTGTTTTTT
TRBJ2-2 | NA | TRBV7-9 | NA | CASSFRDGELFF | TGTGCCAGCAGCTTCAGGGACGGGGAGCTGTTTTTT
TRBJ1-2 | few | TRBV28 | TRBD1 | CASVRDRGRNGGYTF | TGTGCCAGCGTCCGGGACAGGGGGCGAAATGGTGGCTACACCTTC
TRBJ1-1 | NA | TRBV9 | NA | CASSVVPGNTEAFF | TGTGCCAGCAGCGTAGTGCCGGGGAACACTGAAGCTTTCTTT
TRBJ2-3 | NA | TRBV5-6 | TRBD2 | CASSLGGRADSTDTQYF | TGTGCCAGCAGCTTAGGCGGGAGGGCCGATAGCACAGATACGCAGTATTTT
TRBJ2-1 | large | TRBV6-4 | NA | CASSLRAFDEQFF | TGTGCCAGCAGTCTACGAGCGTTCGATGAGCAGTTCTTC
TRBJ2-2 | few | TRBV6-1 | TRBD2 | CASREAGRYTGELFF | TGTGCCAGCAGGGAAGCGGGGAGGTATACCGGGGAGCTGTTTTTT
TRBJ2-2 | NA | TRBV7-7 | TRBD2 | CASSHRVDGRGGANTGELFF | TGTGCCAGCAGCCACCGCGTCGACGGGCGGGGGGGAGCGAACACCGGGGAGCTGTTTTTT
TRBJ2-1 | NA | TRBV2 | NA | CASAGGGVPQNEQFF | TGTGCCAGCGCAGGAGGAGGGGTGCCCCAGAATGAGCAGTTCTTC
TRBJ1-1 | few | TRBV19 | NA | CASSILLVRNTEAFF | TGTGCCAGTAGTATTCTTCTTGTGAGGAACACTGAAGCTTTCTTT
TRBJ2-3 | NA | TRBV4-2 | NA | CASSQSGPSRGTQYF | TGTGCCAGCAGCCAATCGGGCCCGTCCCGGGGTACGCAGTATTTT
TRBJ2-7 | NA | TRBV28 | TRBD1 | CATLPGTGLSSYEQYF | TGTGCCACCCTCCCCGGGACAGGGCTATCCTCCTACGAGCAGTACTTC
TRBJ2-7 | once | TRBV2 | TRBD1 | CASSPGTGVYEQYF | TGTGCCAGCAGTCCCGGGACAGGGGTCTACGAGCAGTACTTC
TRBJ2-7 | NA | TRBV29-1 | TRBD2 | CSATLADSYEQYF | TGCAGCGCCACTCTAGCGGACTCCTACGAGCAGTACTTC